Below, 7 T cell receptor beta chains from the same sample are listed, as sequenced in a study of cytomegalovirus exposure and HLA in healthy donors (dated 2017 in TCRdb). Receptor libraries were prepared by the immunoSEQ multiplex PCR assay. For the multiplex PCR, a mixture combining 60 forward primers for TCR Vbeta segments and 13 reverse primers for TCR Jbeta segments was used. The source is immuneACCESS, and TCRdb retained only in-frame sequences with V and J called. Part of the clones is not carried over; for the studies checked, unresolved V genes explain less than half of this, and the remainder is unexplained. In this sample the table shows around 200,000 clones, 70% to 80% of which occur a single time. Of the sample, around 0.2% falls within the top ten clones. The material sequenced was PBMCs. These receptors originate from a girl aged 2 to 10 in good health and CMV-seronegative.

V usage is TRBV2 and J usage is TRBJ2-7, with 7 nucleotides matching TRBD2. CDR3 size: 13 residues. J lost 1 base, V lost 6 bases, and 3 bases had no gene match. From germline, CDR1 is SNHLY and CDR2 FYNNEI. CDR3 residues: CASRGLTSYEQYF. The CDR3 DNA reads as TGTGCCAGCAGGGGACTAACATCCTACGAGCAGTACTTC.

The V gene is TRBV2, the J gene TRBJ2-7, with 7 bases lining up with TRBD1. Germline lookup yields CDR1 SNHLY and CDR2 FYNNEI. The CDR3 is 13 amino acids. V shed 10 bases and J 0 bases; nucleotides not matched to a gene: 6. The CDR3 DNA is TGTGCCATAACAGGGGTTTTCTCCTACGAGCAGTACTTC. This sequence encodes CAITGVFSYEQYF. Variable domain in full (rest from reference TRBV2 and TRBJ2-7): EPEVTQTPSHQVTQMGQEVILRCVPISNHLYFYWYRQILGQKVEFLVSFYNNEISEKSEIFDDQFSVERPDGSNFTLKIRSTKLEDSAMYFCAITGVFSYEQYFGPGTRLTVT.

V is TRBV28 and J is TRBJ1-5; D not certain. This CDR3 spans 17 amino acids. With 6 bases removed from V and 3 bases from J, the gap between germline ends came to 21 bases. Looked up from germline, CDR1 is MDHEN and CDR2 is SYDVKM. CDR3 amino acids: CASSLGPGQTFNQPQHF. Written as DNA, the CDR3 is TGTGCCAGCAGCCTCGGCCCGGGTCAAACCTTCAATCAGCCCCAGCATTTT.

The chain links TRBV25-1 to TRBJ1-2; TRBD1 might be the D (6 bases). The CDR3 is made up of 17 amino acids. CDR1 is MGHDK and CDR2 is SYGVNS in the germline V gene. Trimming took off 3 bases at V and 6 bases at J, with 23 bases between the two ends. CDR3 in amino acids: CASSDLSPEVAGDGYTF. The CDR3 region has the DNA TGTGCCAGCAGTGATCTCTCTCCAGAGGTGGCAGGGGATGGCTACACCTTC.

The V and J genes are TRBV6-1 and TRBJ2-1, with D possibly being TRBD2 (7 bases). With 3 bases removed from V and 8 bases from J, the gap between germline ends came to 14 bases. Germline CDR1 MNHNS, CDR2 SASEGT. The CDR3 runs 14 residues. The CDR3 DNA reads TGTGCCAGCAGTGATGGGATCGGGGGGCATGAGCAGTTCTTC. Its translation: CASSDGIGGHEQFF.

The gene calls are TRBV6-6 and TRBJ2-7, with 7 positions matching TRBD2. Germline CDR1 is MNHNY and CDR2 is SVGAGI (reference sequence). This CDR3 contains 14 residues. J was trimmed by 2 bases and V by 6 bases; bases with no gene match: 7. The CDR3 loop is CASRGGGSPYEQYF. The CDR3, as DNA: TGTGCCAGCAGGGGTGGCGGGAGCCCCTACGAGCAGTACTTC.

This clone was recorded a few times. At the DNA level, this CDR3 is encoded by other sequences in the same sample as well. The V and J genes are TRBV6-5 and TRBJ1-1; 8 bases fit TRBD1. Germline V gene sequence: CDR1 MNHEY, CDR2 SVGAGI. V shed 4 bases, J shed 0 bases, and the junction held 1 base outside the gene matches. The CDR3 loop spans 14 amino acids. The CDR3 DNA follows: TGTGCCAGCAGTTCGGGACAGGTGAACACTGAAGCTTTCTTT. This codes for CASSSGQVNTEAFF.